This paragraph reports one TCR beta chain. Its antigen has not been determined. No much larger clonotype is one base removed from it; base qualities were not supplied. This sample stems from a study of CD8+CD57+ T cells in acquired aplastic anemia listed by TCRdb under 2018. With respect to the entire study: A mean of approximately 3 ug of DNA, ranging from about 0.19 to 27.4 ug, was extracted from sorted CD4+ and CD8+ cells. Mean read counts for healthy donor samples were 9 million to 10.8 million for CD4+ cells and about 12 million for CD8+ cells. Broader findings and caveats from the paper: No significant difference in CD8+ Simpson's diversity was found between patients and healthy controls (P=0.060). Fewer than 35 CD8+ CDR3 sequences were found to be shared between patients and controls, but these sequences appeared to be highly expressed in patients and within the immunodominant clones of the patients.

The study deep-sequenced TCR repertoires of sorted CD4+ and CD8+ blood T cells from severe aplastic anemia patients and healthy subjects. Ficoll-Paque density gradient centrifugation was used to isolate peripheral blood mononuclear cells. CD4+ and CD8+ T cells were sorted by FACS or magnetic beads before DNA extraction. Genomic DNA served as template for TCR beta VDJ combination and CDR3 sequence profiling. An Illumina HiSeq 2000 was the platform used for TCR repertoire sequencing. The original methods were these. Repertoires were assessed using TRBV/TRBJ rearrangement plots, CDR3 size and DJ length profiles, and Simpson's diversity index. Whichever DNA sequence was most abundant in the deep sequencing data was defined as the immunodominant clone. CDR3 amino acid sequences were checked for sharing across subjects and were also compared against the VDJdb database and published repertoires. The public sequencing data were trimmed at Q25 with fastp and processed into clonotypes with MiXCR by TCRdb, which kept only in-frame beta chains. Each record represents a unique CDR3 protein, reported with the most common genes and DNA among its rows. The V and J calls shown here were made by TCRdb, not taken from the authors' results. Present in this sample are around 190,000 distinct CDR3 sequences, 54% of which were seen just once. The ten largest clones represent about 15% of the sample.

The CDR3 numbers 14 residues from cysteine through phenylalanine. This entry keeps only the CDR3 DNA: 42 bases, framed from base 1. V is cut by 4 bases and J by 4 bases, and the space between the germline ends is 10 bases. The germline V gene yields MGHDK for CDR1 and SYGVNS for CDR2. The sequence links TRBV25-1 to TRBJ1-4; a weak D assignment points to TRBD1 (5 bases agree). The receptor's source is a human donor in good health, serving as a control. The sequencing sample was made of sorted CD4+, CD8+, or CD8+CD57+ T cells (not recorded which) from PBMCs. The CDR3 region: CASSAAGGNEKLFF. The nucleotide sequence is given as TGTGCCAGCAGTGCCGCGGGGGGTAATGAAAAACTGTTTTTT.